These 7 T cell receptor beta chains share one sample of origin, sequenced in a study of CD8+CD57+ T cells in acquired aplastic anemia. CD8+CD57+ cell expansion, shown by flow cytometry, had occurred in the patients selected for sequencing. The template used for profiling TCR beta VDJ and CDR3 was genomic DNA. TCRdb passed the reads through MiXCR, listing each CDR3 protein once. The sample records about 120,000 distinct CDR3 sequences, 55% to 60% being singletons. The sequencing sample was made of sorted CD4+, CD8+, or CD8+CD57+ T cells (not recorded which) from PBMCs. These receptors were collected from a human donor with aplastic anemia.

This clonotype was seen only a few times. The chain employs TRBV2 and TRBJ1-6; 8 nucleotides line up with TRBD1. Germline values: CDR1 SNHLY, CDR2 FYNNEI. The J segment lost 6 bases and the V segment lost 4 bases, leaving 11 bases of the junction unmatched. This CDR3 spans 17 amino acids. The DNA of the CDR3 is TGTGCCAGCAGTGCCCAGGGGACAGGTCGGGGTAATTCACCCCTCCACTTT. Protein: CASSAQGTGRGNSPLHF.

This clonotype has only one observation. This chain joins TRBV5-4 and TRBJ2-7, with a tentative D call TRBD1 (6 bases). The germline V gene encodes CDR1 SGHNT and CDR2 YYREEE (reference sequence). The CDR3 is made up of 17 amino acids. The V end lost 0 bases, the J end lost 0 bases, and 16 bases lay between the germline ends. The CDR3: CASSLGGNRAISYEQYF. CDR3 nucleotides: TGTGCCAGCAGCTTGGGAGGAAACAGGGCTATCTCCTACGAGCAGTACTTC. The full variable domain, with the rest looked up from reference TRBV5-4 and TRBJ2-7, is ETGVTQSPTHLIKTRGQQVTLRCSSQSGHNTVSWYQQALGQGPQFIFQYYREEENGRGNFPPRFSGLQFPNYSSELNVNALELDDSALYLCASSLGGNRAISYEQYFGPGTRLTVT.

V gene TRBV28 combines with J gene TRBJ1-2; 11 bases match TRBD1. Germline V gene sequence: CDR1 MDHEN, CDR2 SYDVKM. With 5 bases clipped from V and 5 bases from J, the junction kept 7 bases outside the gene matches. CDR3 size: 15 residues. The CDR3 DNA reads TGTGCCAGCAGTCCTTTCGGACAGGGGGCATATGGCTACACCTTC. It yields the protein CASSPFGQGAYGYTF.

This clonotype was counted at least ten times. The chain is built from TRBV5-4 and TRBJ2-1; D possibly corresponds to TRBD1 (5 bases). V shed 0 bases and J shed 6 bases, with 19 bases lying between them. This CDR3 has 17 amino acids. Germline V CDR1 and CDR2: SGHNT, YYREEE (reference sequence). CDR3 sequence (DNA): TGTGCCAGCAGCTTGGGCAACAGGTGGCAGTGGGGCAATGAGCAGTTCTTC. Its protein product is CASSLGNRWQWGNEQFF.

The rearrangement joins TRBV6-2 or TRBV6-3 to TRBJ2-2; 8 nucleotides align to TRBD1. CDR1 MNHEY and CDR2 SVGEGT come from the germline V gene. The CDR3 contains 16 residues. V lost 0 bases and J lost 7; bases outside the gene matches: 7. The CDR3 coding sequence is TGTGCCAGCAGTTACTCGAGCCAGGGGGCGGACGGGGAGCTGTTTTTT. Translation gives CASSYSSQGADGELFF.

The chain links TRBV7-9 to TRBJ2-5; D ambiguous. This CDR3 spans 13 amino acids. V was cut by 7 bases and J by 5 bases, with 14 bases left in between. CDR1 and CDR2 (germline): SEHNR, FQNEAQ (reference sequence). CDR3 region: CASTLPGLETQYF. CDR3 DNA sequence: TGTGCCAGCACCTTGCCCGGGCTGGAGACCCAGTACTTC.

J is TRBJ1-2 and V is TRBV15; 9 nucleotides match TRBD1. Germline V gene sequence: CDR1 LNHNV, CDR2 YYDKDF (reference sequence). The CDR3 contains 13 residues. V lost 1 base, J lost 7 bases, and 1 base stayed unmatched. The CDR3 DNA follows: TGTGCCACCAGCAGAGGGACAGGGGCTGGCTACACCTTC. Protein sequence: CATSRGTGAGYTF.